Following are 23 T cell receptor beta chains from one sample sequenced in a study of blood T cell repertoires in COVID-19. The protocol was immunoSEQ multiplex PCR, while the TCRdb copy is restricted to in-frame clones and leaves out a portion. The sample has 300,000 to 400,000 clones, 80% to 90% seen once. Material: PBMCs or T cells enriched from blood (not recorded which). The receptors derive from a woman in her thirties or forties with acute COVID-19.

V usage is TRBV24-1 and J usage is TRBJ1-3; 7 nucleotides agree with TRBD1. The V gene's germline CDR1 is KGHDR and CDR2 SFDVKD. With 2 bases clipped from V and 2 bases from J, the junction kept 8 bases outside the gene matches. The CDR3 totals 17 residues. CDR3 in amino acids: CATSDSIQGVPGNTIYF. CDR3 nucleotide sequence: TGTGCCACCAGTGATTCCATTCAGGGGGTTCCTGGAAACACCATATATTTT.

The CDR3 DNA reads as TGTGCCAGCAGCTTGGGTCTAGCGGGTATTCAAGAGACCCAGTACTTC. Translation gives CASSLGLAGIQETQYF. V gene TRBV7-9 combines with J gene TRBJ2-5; 8 positions agree with TRBD2. The ends lost 3 bases at V and 2 bases at J; junction bases unmatched: 8. CDR3 length equals 16 residues. The germline V gene has CDR1 SEHNR and CDR2 FQNEAQ (reference sequence).

V is TRBV4-1 and J is TRBJ1-5, with D unresolved. Germline CDR1 is MGHRA and CDR2 is YSYEKL. V dropped 0 bases and J dropped 4 bases, with 16 bases sitting between them. This CDR3 has 17 amino acids. The DNA for the CDR3 is TGCGCCAGCAGCCAAGAGTCCGGGGTTGGGGTAAATCAGCCCCAGCATTTT. This encodes CASSQESGVGVNQPQHF.

The chain links TRBV18 to TRBJ2-1; D is undetermined. CDR3 size: 16 residues. Germline values: CDR1 KGHSH, CDR2 LQKENI. V was clipped by 1 base and J by 2 bases, with 12 bases between them. The CDR3: CASSPLPLLTYNEQFF. The CDR3 bases are TGTGCCAGCTCACCACTTCCGCTACTTACCTACAATGAGCAGTTCTTC.

The gene calls are TRBV10-3 and TRBJ2-3; a possible D gene is TRBD2 (5 bases). V lost 5 bases and J 2 bases, leaving 14 bases between the germline ends. Germline CDR1 reads ENHRY; CDR2 reads SYGVKD. This CDR3 comprises 15 residues. The CDR3, as DNA: TGTGCCATCAGTAACAGAGGAGGTGCCACAGATACGCAGTATTTT. Amino acids: CAISNRGGATDTQYF.

This chain links TRBV5-1 with TRBJ2-5; possibly TRBD2 for D (6 bases). The V gene's germline CDR1 is SGHRS and CDR2 YFSETQ. The V gene lost 2 bases and the J gene lost 4 bases, with 18 bases spanning the gap. This CDR3 has 16 residues. CDR3 region: CASSLSGLPRRETQYF. The CDR3 region has the DNA TGCGCCAGCAGCTTATCGGGACTTCCGCGACGAGAGACCCAGTACTTC.

V is TRBV12-2 and J is TRBJ2-2; the table names TRBD2, a call not compared with the DNA. TRBV12-2 is described as a pseudogene. The CDR3 is made up of 19 amino acids. The CDR3, as DNA: TGTGCAAGTCGCTTCCCGACTAGCGGGGGGGCCCAAAACACCGGGGAGCTGTTTTTT. Amino acids: CASRFPTSGGAQNTGELFF.

V gene TRBV7-9 combines with J gene TRBJ1-1; TRBD1 matches 7 bases. The V gene's germline CDR1 is SEHNR and CDR2 FQNEAQ (reference sequence). The CDR3 is 15 residues long. J gave up 1 base and V 3 bases, and 5 bases lay outside the gene matches. The CDR3 here is CASSFNKGANTEAFF. As DNA, the CDR3 is TGTGCCAGCAGCTTCAACAAGGGGGCGAACACTGAAGCTTTCTTT. Drawing the rest from reference TRBV7-9 and TRBJ1-1, the complete variable domain is DTGVSQNPRHKITKRGQNVTFRCDPISEHNRLYWYRQTLGQGPEFLTYFQNEAQLEKSRLLSDRFSAERPKGSFSTLEIQRTEQGDSAMYLCASSFNKGANTEAFFGQGTRLTVV.

The rearrangement links TRBV7-9 to TRBJ1-3; 9 bases align to TRBD1. The CDR3 is 16 residues long. Germline loops: CDR1 SEHNR, CDR2 FQNEAQ (reference sequence). The V segment lost 3 bases and the J segment 3 bases; nucleotides outside the gene matches: 6. The CDR3 here is CASSFTQGAYGNTIYF. DNA for the CDR3: TGTGCCAGCAGCTTCACACAGGGGGCGTATGGAAACACCATATATTTT.

The chain uses TRBV9 and TRBJ2-5, with 10 nucleotides matching TRBD2. There are 16 residues in the CDR3. Trimming cost V 0 bases and J 2 bases; bases outside gene matches: 4. From germline, CDR1 is SGDLS and CDR2 YYNGEE. The CDR3 bases are TGTGCCAGCAGCGTAGGAGTAGCGGGGGGTCAAGAGACCCAGTACTTC. Translation gives CASSVGVAGGQETQYF.

This CDR3 is CASTSNRGGSYEQYF. As DNA, the CDR3 is TGTGCCAGCACCTCGAACAGGGGAGGCTCCTACGAGCAGTACTTC. The gene calls are TRBV27 and TRBJ2-7, with D possibly TRBD1 on 7 matching bases. CDR3 size: 15 residues. Deletions cut 7 bases from V and 0 bases from J, with 16 bases between. The V gene's germline CDR1 is MNHEY and CDR2 SMNVEV (reference sequence).

This clone was picked up a small number of times. The gene calls are TRBV19 and TRBJ1-5; D might be TRBD1 (6 bases). Trimming shortened V by 6 bases and J by 4 bases, and 19 bases separated the two germline ends. This CDR3 comprises 16 residues. CDR1 and CDR2 from the germline V gene are LNHDA and SQIVND (reference sequence). The CDR3 nucleotides read TGTGCCAGTAGCAGACCCCCAGGGGTAGGTAATCAGCCCCAGCATTTT. Its translation is CASSRPPGVGNQPQHF. Full variable domain (outside the CDR3, taken from reference TRBV19 and TRBJ1-5): DGGITQSPKYLFRKEGQNVTLSCEQNLNHDAMYWYRQDPGQGLRLIYYSQIVNDFQKGDIAEGYSVSREKKESFPLTVTSAQKNPTAFYLCASSRPPGVGNQPQHFGDGTRLSIL.

The V and J genes are TRBV5-6 and TRBJ1-3, with D perhaps TRBD1 (6 bases). Germline-derived CDR1 and CDR2 are SGHDT and YYEEEE. CDR3 length: 14 amino acids. Trimming shortened V by 5 bases and J by 4 bases, and 13 bases separated the two germline ends. The CDR3 region is CASSPGTPGNTIYF. CDR3 nucleotide sequence: TGTGCCAGCAGTCCCGGGACACCAGGAAACACCATATATTTT.

This sequence joins TRBV28 and TRBJ1-2; 7 nucleotides align to TRBD1. CDR1 and CDR2 from the germline V gene are MDHEN and SYDVKM. V lost 6 bases to trimming and J lost 2 bases; unmatched junction nucleotides: 9. CDR3 length: 15 amino acids. For the CDR3, the DNA is TGTGCCAGCAGAAACCGACAGGGCTCCAACTATGGCTACACCTTC. As protein: CASRNRQGSNYGYTF.

CDR3 DNA sequence: TGTGCCAGCAGTAGGACAGGGGGCGGCGGGGAGCTGTTTTTT. Translating gives CASSRTGGGGELFF. V gene TRBV6-5 combines with J gene TRBJ2-2; 11 bases match TRBD1. Germline V lookup: CDR1 MNHEY, CDR2 SVGAGI. The CDR3 is made up of 14 amino acids. J lost 7 bases, V lost 5 bases, and 3 bases had no gene match.

The rearrangement uses TRBV6-4 and TRBJ2-7, with D tentatively TRBD1 (6 bases). The CDR3 spans 16 residues. V shed 4 bases and J shed 2 bases, with 18 bases lying between them. CDR1 and CDR2 (germline): MRHNA, SNTAGT. The CDR3 is CASSAPPGRGAYEQYF. CDR3 in DNA: TGTGCCAGCAGTGCCCCCCCGGGCAGGGGAGCCTACGAGCAGTACTTC.

The chain joins TRBV27 to TRBJ2-7, with D possibly TRBD1 on 5 matching bases. Germline V lookup: CDR1 MNHEY, CDR2 SMNVEV (reference sequence). The CDR3 sequence is 13 residues long. V was trimmed by 2 bases and J by 13 bases, leaving 18 bases between them. CDR3 residues: CASSLGQSTARYF. CDR3 nucleotides: TGTGCCAGCAGTTTAGGACAATCTACTGCGCGATACTTC.

The chain has TRBV5-1 and TRBJ2-5; D is uncertain. Germline V gene sequence: CDR1 SGHRS, CDR2 YFSETQ. V gave up 3 bases and J gave up 5 bases, with 11 bases separating them. CDR3 length equals 13 residues. This CDR3 reads CASSSHPKETQYF. The DNA of the CDR3 is TGCGCCAGCAGCTCACACCCGAAGGAGACCCAGTACTTC.

This clone was counted only a few times. The chain has TRBV7-3 and TRBJ1-6; the match to TRBD1 covers 7 bases. Germline trimming cut 5 bases from V and 10 bases from J; bases unmatched to any gene: 14. Germline assignment: CDR1 SGHTA and CDR2 FQGTGA. The CDR3 covers 16 residues. Here the CDR3 DNA reads TGTGCCAGCAGCCCGGGCCCGGAGGGGGCAAGATCACCCCTCCACTTT. It translates to CASSPGPEGARSPLHF. The full variable domain, its missing parts supplied by reference TRBV7-3 and TRBJ1-6, is GAGVSQTPSNKVTEKGKYVELRCDPISGHTALYWYRQSLGQGPEFLIYFQGTGAADDSGLPNDRFFAVRPEGSVSTLKIQRTERGDSAVYLCASSPGPEGARSPLHFGNGTRLTVT.

J is TRBJ1-1 and V is TRBV5-4; D gene uncertain. CDR3 length: 13 amino acids. Trimming removed 10 bases from V and 1 base from J, with 14 bases in between. Germline CDR1 and CDR2: SGHNT and YYREEE (reference sequence). For the CDR3, the DNA is TGTGCCTCTGGGAGCTCGTCGAACACTGAAGCTTTCTTT. Its protein product is CASGSSSNTEAFF. Together with reference TRBV5-4 and TRBJ1-1, the CDR3 gives the full variable domain: ETGVTQSPTHLIKTRGQQVTLRCSSQSGHNTVSWYQQALGQGPQFIFQYYREEENGRGNFPPRFSGLQFPNYSSELNVNALELDDSALYLCASGSSSNTEAFFGQGTRLTVV.

V usage is TRBV28 and J usage is TRBJ2-2; TRBD1 might be the D (6 bases). Germline CDR1 and CDR2: MDHEN and SYDVKM. This CDR3 spans 14 amino acids. V lost 4 bases, J lost 7 bases, and 13 bases lay in between. The CDR3 DNA reads TGTGCCAGCAGTTCGAACAGGGTGGGCGGGGAGCTGTTTTTT. Translated, it gives CASSSNRVGGELFF. Full variable domain (outside the CDR3, taken from reference TRBV28 and TRBJ2-2): DVKVTQSSRYLVKRTGEKVFLECVQDMDHENMFWYRQDPGLGLRLIYFSYDVKMKEKGDIPEGYSVSREKKERFSLILESASTNQTSMYLCASSSNRVGGELFFGEGSRLTVL.

The chain uses TRBV19 and TRBJ2-1; 9 nucleotides align to TRBD1. This CDR3 spans 15 amino acids. Germline trimming cut 8 bases from V and 3 bases from J; bases unmatched to any gene: 8. CDR1 is LNHDA, CDR2 SQIVND, per germline (reference sequence). CDR3 loop: CASGGQGRIYNEQFF. Written as DNA, the CDR3 is TGTGCCAGTGGGGGACAGGGACGGATCTACAATGAGCAGTTCTTC.

This rearrangement joins TRBV19 to TRBJ1-1, with 10 bases aligning to TRBD1. Germline values: CDR1 LNHDA, CDR2 SQIVND (reference sequence). This CDR3 spans 14 amino acids. The V gene end was trimmed by 5 bases and the J gene end by 4 bases; junction bases not matched to a gene: 4. The CDR3 loop is CASSVDRGLTEAFF. CDR3 sequence (DNA): TGTGCCAGTAGTGTCGACAGGGGGCTCACTGAAGCTTTCTTT. Filled out from reference TRBV19 and TRBJ1-1, the complete variable domain reads DGGITQSPKYLFRKEGQNVTLSCEQNLNHDAMYWYRQDPGQGLRLIYYSQIVNDFQKGDIAEGYSVSREKKESFPLTVTSAQKNPTAFYLCASSVDRGLTEAFFGQGTRLTVV.